A single sample gave rise to the 17 T cell receptor beta chains below, sequenced in a study of T cell responses to AZD1222 COVID-19 vaccine. Libraries were prepared by immunoSEQ multiplex PCR; TCRdb keeps only in-frame clonotypes and omits some of them. The sample has some 80,000 clones; about nine tenths are singletons. Sample: peripheral blood, taken 28 days after the second dose of the MenACWY control vaccine. The receptors here all came from an adult who received the MenACWY meningococcal vaccine as a control.

This sequence joins TRBV5-5 and TRBJ2-1; 10 nucleotides align to TRBD2. Germline V lookup: CDR1 SGHKS, CDR2 YYEKEE (reference sequence). The CDR3 has 16 residues. The trim removed 1 base at V and 4 bases at J, leaving 5 bases unmatched. The CDR3 here is CASSLTLAGFYNEQFF. The CDR3 DNA is TGTGCCAGCAGCTTGACACTAGCGGGGTTTTACAATGAGCAGTTCTTC.

CDR3 nucleotides: TGCGCCAGCAGTTGGGGGGACAGGGACTCCGGGGAGCCCCAGCATTTT. It codes for CASSWGDRDSGEPQHF. The rearrangement links TRBV5-1 to TRBJ1-5; 9 bases are shared with TRBD1. CDR3 length: 16 amino acids. V lost 5 bases to trimming and J lost 8 bases; unmatched junction nucleotides: 14. Germline CDR1 SGHRS, CDR2 YFSETQ.

V is TRBV11-2 and J is TRBJ1-1, with D possibly being TRBD1 (6 bases). In germline, CDR1 is SGHAT, CDR2 FQNNGV. This CDR3 region has 14 residues. V dropped 2 bases and J dropped 3 bases, with 10 bases sitting between them. The CDR3 nucleotides read TGTGCCAGCAGCTTAAGAGCAGGGGACACTGAAGCTTTCTTT. Its protein product is CASSLRAGDTEAFF.

The genes are TRBV19 and TRBJ1-3; no reliable D call. Germline V lookup: CDR1 LNHDA, CDR2 SQIVND (reference sequence). There are 17 residues in the CDR3. The V end was cut by 4 bases, the J end by 2 bases, with 18 bases between. CDR3 region: CASSTRLGRDPGNTIYF. DNA of the CDR3: TGTGCCAGTAGTACCCGCCTGGGGAGAGACCCTGGAAACACCATATATTTT.

Remarks on this clone: Mismatch with germline at one junction end may stem from a read error. The chain recombines TRBV6-1 with TRBJ1-2; D is unclear. Germline values: CDR1 MNHNS, CDR2 SASEGT. CDR3 length: 12 amino acids. CDR3 nucleotides: TGTGCCAGCAGTGAAGGTTACGGGCCACTTCAATTC. Protein product: CASSEGYGPLQF.

The chain carries TRBV27 and TRBJ1-5; 7 bases map to TRBD1. With V trimmed by 6 bases and J by 2 bases, 1 base remained unmatched. Germline CDR1 and CDR2: MNHEY and SMNVEV (reference sequence). This CDR3 has 13 residues. The CDR3: CASRGQGNQPQHF. DNA for the CDR3: TGTGCCAGCAGAGGACAGGGCAATCAGCCCCAGCATTTT.

The V gene is TRBV6-1, the J gene TRBJ1-4; 8 nucleotides match TRBD1. The CDR3 runs 16 residues. Germline CDR1 MNHNS, CDR2 SASEGT. The trim removed 4 bases at V and 8 bases at J, leaving 12 bases unmatched. The CDR3 coding sequence is TGTGCCAGCAGTGCTTATGAAATGACAGGGGACGAAAAACTGTTTTTT. Its protein is CASSAYEMTGDEKLFF.

The chain carries TRBV19 and TRBJ2-5; 7 positions agree with TRBD1. J lost 4 bases, V lost 3 bases, and 8 bases had no gene match. The CDR3 sequence is 15 residues long. Per germline, CDR1 LNHDA and CDR2 SQIVND (reference sequence). The CDR3 region is CASSMKGGNSETQYF. In DNA, the CDR3 is TGTGCCAGTAGTATGAAAGGGGGCAACTCAGAGACCCAGTACTTC. Filled out from reference TRBV19 and TRBJ2-5, the complete variable domain reads DGGITQSPKYLFRKEGQNVTLSCEQNLNHDAMYWYRQDPGQGLRLIYYSQIVNDFQKGDIAEGYSVSREKKESFPLTVTSAQKNPTAFYLCASSMKGGNSETQYFGPGTRLLVL.

The chain uses TRBV4-2 and TRBJ2-5; D not resolved. Germline-derived CDR1 and CDR2 are LGHNA and YNFKEQ. Trimming removed 4 bases at V and 2 bases at J, with 5 bases between. CDR3 length: 12 residues. In DNA form, the CDR3 reads TGTGCCAGCAGCCGTCAGCAAGAGACCCAGTACTTC. This codes for CASSRQQETQYF.

V is TRBV6-5 and J is TRBJ2-1; perhaps TRBD2 as D (7 bases). Germline assignment: CDR1 MNHEY and CDR2 SVGAGI. Trimming removed 7 bases at V and 6 bases at J, with 19 bases between. This CDR3 comprises 15 residues. The CDR3 protein is CASTLGRGPFNEQFF. The CDR3 nucleotides are TGTGCCAGCACCTTGGGGCGGGGGCCTTTCAATGAGCAGTTCTTC.

The CDR3 here is CASNRYSNQPQHF. DNA of the CDR3: TGTGCCAGCAATCGGTATAGCAATCAGCCCCAGCATTTT. V is TRBV28 and J is TRBJ1-5; D unclear. The CDR3 consists of 13 residues. The germline CDR1 and CDR2 sequences are MDHEN and SYDVKM. Trimming stripped 7 bases from V and 0 bases from J, with 7 bases between.

DNA for the CDR3: TGTGCCAGCCGACCGCGGGACAGCAATCAGCCCCAGCATTTT. Protein product: CASRPRDSNQPQHF. This chain uses TRBV21-1 with TRBJ1-5. TRBV21-1 corresponds to a pseudogene. The CDR3 runs to 14 residues.

The chain has TRBV7-2 and TRBJ1-4; D not resolved. V lost 1 base, J lost 8 bases, and 8 bases lay in between. CDR3 length equals 13 residues. Germline CDR1 is SGHTA and CDR2 is FQGNSA. The CDR3 reads CASSLDGYEKLFF. CDR3 in DNA: TGTGCCAGCAGCTTAGACGGGTACGAAAAACTGTTTTTT.

The V call is TRBV7-2, the J call TRBJ1-1; D unresolved. V lost 2 bases and J 5 bases, leaving 9 bases between the germline ends. The CDR3 is 13 amino acids. Germline V gives CDR1 SGHTA, CDR2 FQGNSA. The DNA of the CDR3 is TGTGCCAGCAGCTTACTCCCAAGGACTGAAGCTTTCTTT. It translates to CASSLLPRTEAFF.

The chain recombines TRBV5-5 with TRBJ1-5, with D uncertain. Germline CDR1 reads SGHKS; CDR2 reads YYEKEE (reference sequence). The CDR3 is 15 amino acids. The V end lost 0 bases, the J end lost 4 bases, and 11 bases lay between the germline ends. The CDR3: CASSLGGVGNQPQHF. DNA of the CDR3: TGTGCCAGCAGCTTGGGGGGAGTAGGAAATCAGCCCCAGCATTTT.

The CDR3 protein is CASRWQNSPLHF. The CDR3 DNA follows: TGTGCCAGTAGGTGGCAGAATTCACCCCTCCACTTT. The chain couples TRBV19 to TRBJ1-6; D is unresolved. The CDR3 extends over 12 amino acids. The germline CDR1 and CDR2 sequences are LNHDA and SQIVND (reference sequence). The ends were cut back, 6 bases at V and 7 bases at J, with 7 bases in the middle.

The chain's CDR3 is CASSLAGQLGGGNQPQHF. The CDR3 bases are TGTGCCAGCAGCTTAGCGGGTCAGTTGGGGGGCGGCAATCAGCCCCAGCATTTT. V gene TRBV7-8 combines with J gene TRBJ1-5; perhaps TRBD1 as D (6 bases). The CDR3 loop spans 18 amino acids. The V and J ends lost 0 bases and 2 bases respectively, with 17 bases between them. Germline loops: CDR1 SGHVS, CDR2 FQNEAQ.